This T cell receptor (beta chain) was obtained from a study of shared T cell receptors in the human thymus. This CDR3 contains 16 residues. Germline CDR1 is MDHEN and CDR2 is SYDVKM. The V end lost 2 bases, the J end lost 6 bases, and 17 bases lay between the germline ends. The data were produced by immunoSEQ multiplex PCR, yet TCRdb's version contains in-frame clones alone and is incomplete. The table lists 720,000 or so clones, over 75% of them singletons. The same sample was also used in a study of human thymus T cells.

The chain uses TRBV28 and TRBJ2-1; D may be TRBD2 (5 bases). The sample taken for sequencing was thymocytes. This receptor was taken from a girl under three years old with a congenital heart defect. CDR3 in amino acids: CASSLKTRRSSNEQFF. The CDR3 nucleotides are TGTGCCAGCAGTTTAAAGACCCGGAGGTCATCCAATGAGCAGTTCTTC.